This T cell receptor (beta chain) was sequenced in a study of cytomegalovirus exposure and HLA in healthy donors. Study results and limitations: Later analysis identified a missense DCLRE1C variant that was linked to TCR beta V- and J-gene trimming.

A note on this clone: What it recognizes is unknown.

The PCR was carried out with 60 Vbeta primers and 13 Jbeta primers. Authors' processing steps: The count from a later analysis was tens of millions of unique TCR beta chains, some 12 million of them shared. Sequenced by immunoSEQ multiplex PCR; TCRdb stores in-frame clones only, minus some. For V, J and clone size, that table is used; D and trimming come from the DNA. The sample holds roughly 130,000 clones, about 61% seen once. The germline gives CDR1 SGHRS, CDR2 YFSETQ. CDR3 length: 16 residues. The origin of this receptor is a male donor in good health and CMV-seronegative. The sequenced sample was PBMCs. J is TRBJ2-5 and V is TRBV5-1, with TRBD2 identical over 7 bases. The better agreement between TRBJ2-7 and the DNA end casts doubt on the J call. This CDR3 reads CASSLVLSGDHYEQYF. The DNA of the CDR3 is TGCGCCAGCAGCTTGGTCTTGAGCGGGGATCACTACGAGCAGTACTTC.